This TCR beta chain was sequenced during a study of CXCR3-negative and CXCR3-positive naive CD8 T cells. Notes on the study in general: High diversity, comparable across both naive subsets, contrasted with much lower diversity in memory CD8+ cells.

Germline CDR1 is LGHDT and CDR2 is YNNKEL (reference sequence). This CDR3 has 15 amino acids. 5' RACE with UMI labels generated the TRB cDNA libraries. Reanalyzing the 5' RACE reads, TCRdb keeps one entry per CDR3 protein, without DNA. In total, the table holds roughly 24,000 distinct CDR3 sequences. Of note for this clonotype: Antigen specificity is unknown.

This TCR was sampled from a human donor in good health. Some clones in this sample may be carry-over from other donors' samples. Material for sequencing was naive CXCR3- CD8+ T cells from blood. Subset here: CD45RO-CCR7+CD27+CD95- naive CD8+ T cells lacking CXCR3 (TNR3-). The chain links TRBV3-1 to TRBJ2-7; TCRdb designates TRBD1, a call that cannot be tested without DNA. CDR3 loop: CASSQVGAGNYEQYF.